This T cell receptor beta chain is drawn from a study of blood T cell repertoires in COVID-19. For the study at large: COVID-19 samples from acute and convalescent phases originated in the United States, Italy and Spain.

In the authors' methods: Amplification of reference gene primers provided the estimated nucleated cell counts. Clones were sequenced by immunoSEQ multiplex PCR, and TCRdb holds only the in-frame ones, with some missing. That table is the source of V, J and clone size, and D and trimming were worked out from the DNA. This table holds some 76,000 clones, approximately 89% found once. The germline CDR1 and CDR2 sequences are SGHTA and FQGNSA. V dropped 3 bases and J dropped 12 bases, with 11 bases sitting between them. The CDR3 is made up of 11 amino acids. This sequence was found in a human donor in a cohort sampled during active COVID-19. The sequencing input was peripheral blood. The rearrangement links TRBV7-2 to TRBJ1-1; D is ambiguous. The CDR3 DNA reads TGTGCCAGCAGCTTCAACGGTCTATCTTTCTTT. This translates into CASSFNGLSFF.